This T cell receptor beta chain derives from a study of regulatory T cells in long-lasting Graves disease. Study summary: Those with persistent Graves' disease had received antithyroid drugs for over 5 years with positive TSH receptor antibodies. Study findings and constraints: Persistent patients shared more public clonotypes (under 3,000) than newly diagnosed patients (around 910). Persistent disease exhibited a predilection for TRBV28, TRBJ1-2 and TRBJ2-5.

Time point of the sample: persistent/refractory GD, antithyroid drugs over 5 years with positive TRAb. RNA extracted from PBMCs served as the sequencing template. Germline V gene data show CDR1 as KGHDR and CDR2 as SFDVKD. This CDR3 comprises 14 residues. The V end lost 3 bases, the J end lost 3 bases, and 10 bases lay between the germline ends. Investigators prepared the TCR beta libraries by applying iRepertoire HTBI primers and Arm-PCR of CDR3 regions. TCRdb used MiXCR to reprocess the multiplex PCR reads, holding one entry per CDR3 protein. Counted here are some 470,000 distinct CDR3 sequences, about a fifth occurring once; the ten biggest clones make up over 6%. This clonotype has at least ten counts. The antigen is undetermined.

This chain uses TRBV24-1 with TRBJ2-5, with D possibly matching TRBD1 (5 bases). Sequences were derived from peripheral blood mononuclear cells (PBMCs), sampled when the disease was refractory, from a patient treated with antithyroid drugs. This TCR derives from a female donor with Graves disease. CDR3 protein: CATSDLGHEETQYF. DNA for the CDR3: TGTGCCACCAGTGATCTTGGACACGAAGAGACCCAGTACTTC.